These T cell receptor beta chains were read from a single sample in a study of regulatory T cells in long-lasting Graves disease. TCRdb re-called the multiplex PCR reads through MiXCR, storing one row per CDR3 protein. The sample lists some 400,000 distinct CDR3 sequences, more than 12% occurring once. This sample also appeared in a second study, on T cells in Graves' hyperthyroidism and ophthalmopathy.

Sequenced material: peripheral blood mononuclear cells (PBMCs), taken at new diagnosis, from a patient treated with antithyroid drugs. The receptors were sampled from a woman under 40 with Graves disease. Both conserved end residues are part of each CDR3. A D gene is named only where the DNA matches it firmly. Clone sizes are given selectively: once, few, many, or a class where the clone is expanded.

j_call d_call clone_size v_call cdr3_aa cdr3_nt
TRBJ2-2 - - TRBV18 CAGSPRTGPNTGELFF TGTGCCGGCTCACCGAGAACAGGCCCGAACACCGGGGAGCTGTTTTTT
TRBJ2-7 - - TRBV29-1 CSVVGVGEQYF TGCAGCGTTGTGGGGGTTGGCGAGCAGTACTTC
TRBJ1-2 - - TRBV20-1 CSARDRDGVNYGYTF TGCAGTGCTAGAGATCGAGACGGGGTTAACTATGGCTACACCTTC
TRBJ2-3 TRBD2 - TRBV29-1 CSGVAGSTDTQYF TGCAGCGGGGTAGCGGGGAGCACAGATACGCAGTATTTT
TRBJ1-5 - - TRBV10-2 CASSVNRDRNQPQHF TGCGCCAGCAGTGTTAACAGGGATCGCAATCAGCCCCAGCATTTT
TRBJ2-1 - many TRBV7-9 CASSSTLAPNEQFF TGTGCCAGCAGCTCAACCCTAGCGCCCAATGAGCAGTTCTTC
TRBJ2-5 TRBD1 many TRBV18 CASSPPGTGQETQYF TGTGCCAGCAGCCCCCCCGGGACAGGCCAAGAGACCCAGTACTTC
TRBJ2-1 - many TRBV9 CASSVFPGSYNEQFF TGTGCCAGCAGCGTCTTTCCCGGATCCTACAATGAGCAGTTCTTC
TRBJ1-5 TRBD1 many TRBV7-2 CASSRREGAGNQPQHF TGTGCCAGCAGCCGGCGTGAGGGGGCTGGCAATCAGCCCCAGCATTTT
TRBJ2-1 - - TRBV10-3 CAISESRGQFF TGTGCCATCAGTGAGTCGAGGGGCCAGTTCTTC
TRBJ1-2 TRBD1 - TRBV18 CASSHRGDYGYTF TGTGCCAGCTCTCACAGGGGTGACTATGGCTACACCTTC
TRBJ1-6 - - TRBV3-1 CASSQLEGPSPLHF TGTGCCAGCAGCCAACTTGAGGGGCCTTCACCCCTCCACTTT
TRBJ2-7 TRBD2 - TRBV10-3 CAISDSGSIYEQYF TGTGCCATCAGTGACAGCGGGAGTATATACGAGCAGTACTTC
TRBJ2-7 TRBD1 many TRBV12-3/TRBV12-4 CASSVTGGADEQYF TGTGCCAGCAGTGTGACAGGGGGCGCCGACGAGCAGTACTTC
TRBJ2-7 TRBD2 - TRBV30 CAWSAGTSGNEQYF TGTGCCTGGAGTGCTGGGACTAGCGGGAACGAGCAGTACTTC
TRBJ2-6 - - TRBV6-1 CASDPSAGANVLTF TGTGCCAGCGACCCAAGTGCCGGGGCCAACGTCCTGACTTTC
TRBJ2-1 - many TRBV4-1 CASSQEEKVSQFF TGCGCCAGCAGCCAAGAAGAGAAGGTATCGCAGTTCTTC
TRBJ2-3 TRBD2 many TRBV18 CASSQGTSGSRTDTQYF TGTGCCAGCTCACAAGGGACTAGCGGGAGTCGGACAGATACGCAGTATTTT
TRBJ1-1 - many TRBV9 CASSAGASTEAFF TGTGCCAGCAGCGCAGGTGCTTCCACTGAAGCTTTCTTT
TRBJ2-7 - many TRBV29-1 CSVVLLWQGSYEQYF TGCAGCGTTGTTCTATTATGGCAGGGCTCCTACGAGCAGTACTTC
TRBJ2-3 TRBD2 many TRBV30 CAWTASRTSGYSTDTQYF TGTGCCTGGACTGCCTCCAGGACTAGCGGATATAGCACAGATACGCAGTATTTT
TRBJ1-5 - - TRBV12-3/TRBV12-4 CASSLVGFRQPQHF TGTGCCAGCAGTTTAGTGGGTTTTCGCCAGCCCCAGCATTTT
TRBJ1-5 TRBD1 once TRBV5-1 CASSLGAGGQPQHF TGCGCCAGCAGCTTGGGGGCAGGGGGCCAGCCCCAGCATTTT
TRBJ2-2 - - TRBV29-1 CSVEVGVPGELFF TGCAGCGTTGAAGTTGGCGTCCCCGGGGAGCTGTTTTTT
TRBJ2-2 - many TRBV2 CASSERPPRLFF TGTGCCAGCAGTGAAAGGCCCCCGAGGCTGTTTTTT
TRBJ1-2 - many TRBV11-2 CASSSGQFNYGYTF TGTGCCAGCAGCTCCGGACAGTTTAACTATGGCTACACCTTC
TRBJ1-1 - many TRBV28 CASSPPGPRTEAFF TGTGCCAGCAGTCCCCCAGGGCCGAGGACTGAAGCTTTCTTT
TRBJ2-1 - - TRBV18 CASSPPDGSYNEQFF TGTGCCAGCTCACCACCGGACGGCTCCTACAATGAGCAGTTCTTC
TRBJ2-3 TRBD1 many TRBV27 CASSSDTGQGDYTTRTDTQYF TGTGCCAGCAGTTCCGATACCGGACAGGGTGATTATACCACTCGCACAGATACGCAGTATTTT
TRBJ1-2 TRBD1 many TRBV6-1 CASSPTGLANYGYTF TGTGCCAGCAGTCCGACAGGGTTGGCTAACTATGGCTACACCTTC
TRBJ1-4 - - TRBV25-1 CASSESKRKNEKLFF TGTGCCAGCAGTGAATCAAAAAGGAAGAATGAAAAACTGTTTTTT
TRBJ2-2 - many TRBV2 CASRKGPQTGELFF TGTGCCAGCAGGAAGGGACCCCAAACCGGGGAGCTGTTTTTT
TRBJ2-3 - - TRBV19 CASTSRGADTQYF TGTGCCAGTACCTCGCGGGGCGCAGATACGCAGTATTTT
TRBJ2-1 TRBD2 many TRBV6-2/TRBV6-3 CASSRAGDEQFF TGTGCCAGCAGCCGAGCGGGGGATGAGCAGTTCTTC
TRBJ2-1 - many TRBV27 CASSLSSIWAYNEQFF TGTGCCAGCAGTTTATCTTCCATATGGGCATACAATGAGCAGTTCTTC
TRBJ1-1 - many TRBV6-1 CASRDQGDTEAFF TGTGCCAGCAGAGACCAGGGAGACACTGAAGCTTTCTTT
TRBJ2-1 TRBD2 many TRBV30 CAWSFWREADGQFF TGTGCCTGGAGTTTTTGGCGGGAGGCCGACGGGCAGTTCTTC
TRBJ1-3 - - TRBV28 CASSRGDLAGNTIYF TGTGCCAGCAGCCGGGGGGACTTGGCTGGAAACACCATATATTTT
TRBJ2-1 - many TRBV18 CASSPNHNEQFF TGTGCCAGCTCACCGAATCACAATGAGCAGTTCTTC
TRBJ1-5 - many TRBV2 CASTTFTDSNQPQHF TGTGCCAGCACTACGTTCACAGATAGCAATCAGCCCCAGCATTTT